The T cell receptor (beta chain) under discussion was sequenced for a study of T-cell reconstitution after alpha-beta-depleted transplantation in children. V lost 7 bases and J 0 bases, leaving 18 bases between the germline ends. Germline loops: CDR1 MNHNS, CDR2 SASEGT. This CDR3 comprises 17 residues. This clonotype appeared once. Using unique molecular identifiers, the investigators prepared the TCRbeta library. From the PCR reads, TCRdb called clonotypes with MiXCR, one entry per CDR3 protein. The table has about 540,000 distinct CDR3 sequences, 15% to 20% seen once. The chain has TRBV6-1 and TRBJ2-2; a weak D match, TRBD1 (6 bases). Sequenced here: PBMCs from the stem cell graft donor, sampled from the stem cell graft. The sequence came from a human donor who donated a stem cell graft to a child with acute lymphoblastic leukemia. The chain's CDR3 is CASTPRGTFTNTGELFF. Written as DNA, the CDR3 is TGTGCCAGCACCCCAAGGGGGACATTTACGAACACCGGGGAGCTGTTTTTT.